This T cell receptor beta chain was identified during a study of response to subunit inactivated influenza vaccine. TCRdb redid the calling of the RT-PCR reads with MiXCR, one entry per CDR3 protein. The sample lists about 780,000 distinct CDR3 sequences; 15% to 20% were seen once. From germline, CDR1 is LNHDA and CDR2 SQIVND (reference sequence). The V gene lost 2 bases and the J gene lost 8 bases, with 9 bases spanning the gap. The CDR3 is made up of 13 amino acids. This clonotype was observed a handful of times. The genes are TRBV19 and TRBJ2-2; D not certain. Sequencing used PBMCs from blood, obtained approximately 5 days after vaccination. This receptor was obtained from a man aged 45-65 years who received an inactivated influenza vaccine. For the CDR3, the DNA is TGTGCCAGTAGTATATTACTTAGGGGGGAGCTGTTTTTT. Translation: CASSILLRGELFF.